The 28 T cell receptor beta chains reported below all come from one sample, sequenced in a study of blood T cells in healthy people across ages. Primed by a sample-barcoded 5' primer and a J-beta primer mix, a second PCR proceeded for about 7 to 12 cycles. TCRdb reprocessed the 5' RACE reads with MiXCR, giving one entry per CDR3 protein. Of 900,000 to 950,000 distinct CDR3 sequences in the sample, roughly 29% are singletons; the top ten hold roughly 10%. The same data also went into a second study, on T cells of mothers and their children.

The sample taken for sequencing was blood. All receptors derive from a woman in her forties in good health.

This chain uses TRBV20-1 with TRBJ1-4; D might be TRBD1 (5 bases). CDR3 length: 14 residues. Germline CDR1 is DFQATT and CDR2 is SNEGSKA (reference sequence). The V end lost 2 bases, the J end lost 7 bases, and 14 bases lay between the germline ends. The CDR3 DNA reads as TGCAGTGCTAGAAAGCCGGGACGGGGTGAAAAACTGTTTTTT. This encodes CSARKPGRGEKLFF.

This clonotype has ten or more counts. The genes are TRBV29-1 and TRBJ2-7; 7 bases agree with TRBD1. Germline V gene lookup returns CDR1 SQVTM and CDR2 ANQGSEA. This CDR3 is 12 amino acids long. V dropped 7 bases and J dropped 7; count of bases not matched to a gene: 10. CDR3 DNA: TGCAGCGCGAGGGACAGCCATGAGGAGCAGTACTTC. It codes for CSARDSHEEQYF.

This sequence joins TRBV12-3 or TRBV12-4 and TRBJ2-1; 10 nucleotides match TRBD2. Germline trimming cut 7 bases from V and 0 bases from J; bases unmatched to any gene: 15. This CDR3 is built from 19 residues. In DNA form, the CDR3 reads TGTGCCAGCATCCCCCGGGCTAGCGGGGGAGTGGGCTCCTACAATGAGCAGTTCTTC. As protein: CASIPRASGGVGSYNEQFF.

The CDR3 region has the DNA TGTGCCAGCAGCTCTGCGGCCGCAGCCAGAGAGCAGTACTTC. Its protein product is CASSSAAAAREQYF. The chain is built from TRBV7-9 and TRBJ2-4; D ambiguous. The CDR3 contains 14 residues. Trimming took 4 bases from V and 13 from J, leaving 20 bases between them. Germline CDR1 is SEHNR and CDR2 is FQNEAQ (reference sequence).

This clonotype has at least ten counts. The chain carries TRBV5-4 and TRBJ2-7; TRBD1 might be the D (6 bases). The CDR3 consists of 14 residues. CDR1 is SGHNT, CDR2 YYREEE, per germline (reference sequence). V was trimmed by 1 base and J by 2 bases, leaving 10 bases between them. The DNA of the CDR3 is TGTGCCAGCAGCTTGAACAGGGACCCCTACGAGCAGTACTTC. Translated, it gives CASSLNRDPYEQYF.

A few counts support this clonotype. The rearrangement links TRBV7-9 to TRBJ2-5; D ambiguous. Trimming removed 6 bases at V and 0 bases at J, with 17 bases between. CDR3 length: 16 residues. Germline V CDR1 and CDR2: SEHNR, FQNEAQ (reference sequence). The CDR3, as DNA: TGTGCCAGCAGAGGACCGCGGACGGGTAACCAAGAGACCCAGTACTTC. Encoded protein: CASRGPRTGNQETQYF.

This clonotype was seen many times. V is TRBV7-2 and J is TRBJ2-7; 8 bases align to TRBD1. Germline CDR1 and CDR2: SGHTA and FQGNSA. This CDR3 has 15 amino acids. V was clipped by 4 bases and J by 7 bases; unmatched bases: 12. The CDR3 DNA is TGTGCCAGCAGCTCAAGACAGGGGCCCTATGGGGAGCAGTACTTC. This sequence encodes CASSSRQGPYGEQYF.

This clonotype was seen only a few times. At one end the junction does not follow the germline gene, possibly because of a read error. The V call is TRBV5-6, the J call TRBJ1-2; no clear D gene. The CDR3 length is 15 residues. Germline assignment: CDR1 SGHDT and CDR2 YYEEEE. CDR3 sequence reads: CVSSLGYGSNYGYTF. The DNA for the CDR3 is TGTGTCAGCAGCTTGGGTTACGGATCTAACTATGGCTACACCTTC.

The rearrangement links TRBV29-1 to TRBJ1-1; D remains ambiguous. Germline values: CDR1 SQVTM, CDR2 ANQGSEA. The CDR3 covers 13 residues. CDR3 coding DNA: TGCAACGTCCTTGGACCCTCGAACACTGAAGCTTTCTTT. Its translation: CNVLGPSNTEAFF.

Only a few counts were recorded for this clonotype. As DNA, the CDR3 is TGTGCCAGCAGTTACGGGAGGGTGTGGGGCTACACCTTC. Translation: CASSYGRVWGYTF. The rearrangement uses TRBV6-5 and TRBJ1-2; no firm D call. From germline, CDR1 is MNHEY and CDR2 SVGAGI. The CDR3 runs to 13 residues. V was clipped by 2 bases and J by 8 bases, with 12 bases between them.

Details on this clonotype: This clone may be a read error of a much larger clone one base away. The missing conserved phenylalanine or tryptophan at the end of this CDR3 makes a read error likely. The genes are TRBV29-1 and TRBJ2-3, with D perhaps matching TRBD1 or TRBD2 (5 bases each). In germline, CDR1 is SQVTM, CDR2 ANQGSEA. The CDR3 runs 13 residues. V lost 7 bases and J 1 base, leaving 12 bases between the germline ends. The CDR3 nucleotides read TGCAGCGGGGCGAGGGGCGGCACAGATACGCAGTATGTT. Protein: CSGARGGTDTQYV.

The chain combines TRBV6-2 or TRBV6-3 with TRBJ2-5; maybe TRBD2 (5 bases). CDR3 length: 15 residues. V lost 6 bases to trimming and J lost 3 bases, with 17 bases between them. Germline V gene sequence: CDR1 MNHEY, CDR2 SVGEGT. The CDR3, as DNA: TGTGCCAGCAGATGGACTGGAATTCTTAAAGAGACCCAGTACTTC. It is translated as CASRWTGILKETQYF.

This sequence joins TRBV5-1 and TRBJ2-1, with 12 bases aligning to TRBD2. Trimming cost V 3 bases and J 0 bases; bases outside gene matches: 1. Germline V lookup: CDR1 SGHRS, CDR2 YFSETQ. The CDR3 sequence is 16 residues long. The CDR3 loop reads CASSSSGGASYNEQFF. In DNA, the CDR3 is TGCGCCAGCAGCTCTAGCGGGGGGGCCTCCTACAATGAGCAGTTCTTC.

The DNA of the CDR3 is TGTGCCAGCAGGGCCGACGGCGCGAGCAATCAGCCCCAGCATTTT. It is translated as CASRADGASNQPQHF. The chain links TRBV6-1 to TRBJ1-5; D is uncertain. CDR1 and CDR2 from the germline V gene are MNHNS and SASEGT. Trimming took 6 bases from V and 1 from J, leaving 13 bases between them. The CDR3 runs 15 residues.

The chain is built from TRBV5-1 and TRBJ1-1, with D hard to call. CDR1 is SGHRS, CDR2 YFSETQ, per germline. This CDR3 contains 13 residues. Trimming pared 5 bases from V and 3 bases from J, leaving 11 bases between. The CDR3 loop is CASRGTEYTEAFF. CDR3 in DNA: TGCGCCAGCAGGGGCACCGAATACACTGAAGCTTTCTTT.

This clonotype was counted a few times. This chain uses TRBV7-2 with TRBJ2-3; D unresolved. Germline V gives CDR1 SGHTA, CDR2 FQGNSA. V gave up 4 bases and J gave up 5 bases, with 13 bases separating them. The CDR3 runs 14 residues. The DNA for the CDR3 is TGTGCCAGCAGCTCCAATCCAGCCGGAGATACGCAGTATTTT. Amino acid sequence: CASSSNPAGDTQYF.

The CDR3 nucleotides read TGCAGTGCTCCCGACAGGACCATCTCTGGAAACACCATATATTTT. It yields the protein CSAPDRTISGNTIYF. This sequence joins TRBV20-1 and TRBJ1-3; weak D call: TRBD1 (6 bases). CDR3 length: 15 amino acids. Germline V gives CDR1 DFQATT, CDR2 SNEGSKA (reference sequence). Between the trimmed V and J ends, which lost 5 bases and 0 bases, there was a span of 14 bases.

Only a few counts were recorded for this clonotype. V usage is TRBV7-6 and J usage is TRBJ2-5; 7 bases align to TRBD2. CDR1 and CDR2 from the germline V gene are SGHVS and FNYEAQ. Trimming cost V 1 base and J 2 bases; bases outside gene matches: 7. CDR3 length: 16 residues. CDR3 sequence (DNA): TGTGCCAGCAGCTTAGGGGCGCTAGCGGTTCAAGAGACCCAGTACTTC. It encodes CASSLGALAVQETQYF.

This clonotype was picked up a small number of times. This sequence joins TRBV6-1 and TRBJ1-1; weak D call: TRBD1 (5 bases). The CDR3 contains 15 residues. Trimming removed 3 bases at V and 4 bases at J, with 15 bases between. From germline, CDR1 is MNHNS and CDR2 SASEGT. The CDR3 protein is CASSDPRAGGTEAFF. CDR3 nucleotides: TGTGCCAGCAGTGACCCGAGGGCGGGGGGCACTGAAGCTTTCTTT.

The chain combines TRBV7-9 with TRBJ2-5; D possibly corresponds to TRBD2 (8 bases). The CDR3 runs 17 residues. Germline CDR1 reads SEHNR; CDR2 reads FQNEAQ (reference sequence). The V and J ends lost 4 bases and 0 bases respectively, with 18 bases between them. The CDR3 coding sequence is TGTGCCAGCAGCTCGGGGACAGCGGGGGCGTACCAAGAGACCCAGTACTTC. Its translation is CASSSGTAGAYQETQYF.

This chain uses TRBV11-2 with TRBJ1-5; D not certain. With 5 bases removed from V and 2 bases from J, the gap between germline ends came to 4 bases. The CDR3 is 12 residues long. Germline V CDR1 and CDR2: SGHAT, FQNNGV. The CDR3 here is CASSARNQPQHF. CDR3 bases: TGTGCCAGCAGCGCCCGCAATCAGCCCCAGCATTTT.

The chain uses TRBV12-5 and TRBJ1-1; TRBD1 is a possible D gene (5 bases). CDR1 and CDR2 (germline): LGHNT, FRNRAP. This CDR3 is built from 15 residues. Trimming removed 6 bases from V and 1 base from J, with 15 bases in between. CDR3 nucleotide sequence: TGTGCTAGTGGCGTCGGGGGGGGTTGGAACACTGAAGCTTTCTTT. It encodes CASGVGGGWNTEAFF. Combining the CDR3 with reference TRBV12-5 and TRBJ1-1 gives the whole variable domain DARVTQTPRHKVTEMGQEVTMRCQPILGHNTVFWYRQTMMQGLELLAYFRNRAPLDDSGMPKDRFSAEMPDATLATLKIQPSEPRDSAVYFCASGVGGGWNTEAFFGQGTRLTVV.

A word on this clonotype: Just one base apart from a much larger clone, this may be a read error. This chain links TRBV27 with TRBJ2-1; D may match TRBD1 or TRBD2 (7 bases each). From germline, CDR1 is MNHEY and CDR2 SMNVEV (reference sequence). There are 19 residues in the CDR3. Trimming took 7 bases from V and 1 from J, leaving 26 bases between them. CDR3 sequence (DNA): TGTGCCAGCACCAGAGCGGGGCGACAGGGCGGTATGTCCTACAATGAGCAGTTCTTC. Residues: CASTRAGRQGGMSYNEQFF.

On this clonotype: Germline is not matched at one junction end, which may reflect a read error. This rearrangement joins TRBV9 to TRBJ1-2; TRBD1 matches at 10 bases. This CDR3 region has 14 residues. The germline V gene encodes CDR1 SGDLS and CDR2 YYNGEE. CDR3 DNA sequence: TGTGCCAGCAGCCCGACGACAGGGGGCTATAGCTACACCTTC. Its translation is CASSPTTGGYSYTF.

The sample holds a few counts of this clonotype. CDR3 region: CASSYGLAGSYNEQFF. For the CDR3, the DNA is TGTGCCAGCAGTTACGGCCTAGCGGGCTCCTACAATGAGCAGTTCTTC. The rearrangement links TRBV6-6 to TRBJ2-1; 8 nucleotides match TRBD2. The J segment lost 0 bases and the V segment lost 2 bases, leaving 3 bases of the junction unmatched. Germline V lookup: CDR1 MNHNY, CDR2 SVGAGI (reference sequence). This CDR3 is 16 amino acids long.

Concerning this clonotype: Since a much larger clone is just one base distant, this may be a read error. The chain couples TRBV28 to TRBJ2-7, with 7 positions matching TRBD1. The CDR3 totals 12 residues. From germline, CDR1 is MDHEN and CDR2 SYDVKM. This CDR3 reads CMVTGDTYEQYF. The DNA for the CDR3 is TGTATGGTAACAGGGGACACCTACGAGCAGTACTTC. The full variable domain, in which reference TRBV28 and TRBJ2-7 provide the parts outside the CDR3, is DVKVTQSSRYLVKRTGEKVFLECVQDMDHENMFWYRQDPGLGLRLIYFSYDVKMKEKGDIPEGYSVSREKKERFSLILESASTNQTSMYLCMVTGDTYEQYFGPGTRLTVT.

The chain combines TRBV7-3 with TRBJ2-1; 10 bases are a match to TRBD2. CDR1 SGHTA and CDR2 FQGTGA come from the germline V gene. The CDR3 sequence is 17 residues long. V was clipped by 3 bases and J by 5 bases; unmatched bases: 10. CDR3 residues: CASSLTVGLAEHNEQFF. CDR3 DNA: TGTGCCAGCAGCTTGACGGTCGGACTAGCGGAACACAATGAGCAGTTCTTC.

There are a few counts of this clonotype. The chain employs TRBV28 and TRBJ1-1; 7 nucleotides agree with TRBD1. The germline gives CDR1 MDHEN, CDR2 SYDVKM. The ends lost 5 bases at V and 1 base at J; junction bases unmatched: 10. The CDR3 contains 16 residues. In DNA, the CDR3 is TGTGCCAGCAGTCCTACCCCAGGACAGGAGAACACTGAAGCTTTCTTT. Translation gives CASSPTPGQENTEAFF.